These 10 T cell receptor beta chains share one sample of origin, sequenced in a study of OX40 agonist ivuxolimab in advanced cancers. Profiled with immunoSEQ multiplex PCR; TCRdb holds only in-frame clones, not every one. In the table there are under 40,000 clones, roughly 79% of which are singletons. The sequences come from CD4+ or CD8+ T cells sorted from blood, collected in a trial of the OX40 agonist ivuxolimab. The source is an adult with an advanced solid tumor such as melanoma, head and neck, liver or kidney cancer.

The chain couples TRBV28 to TRBJ1-5, with D possibly being TRBD1 (5 bases). CDR1 MDHEN and CDR2 SYDVKM come from the germline V gene. Trimming removed 4 bases from V and 0 bases from J, with 10 bases in between. This CDR3 has 15 amino acids. The CDR3 DNA reads TGTGCCAGCAGTTCCGGGACCGCTAGCAATCAGCCCCAGCATTTT. Amino acids: CASSSGTASNQPQHF.

This chain uses TRBV19 with TRBJ1-3; 9 nucleotides agree with TRBD1. V dropped 2 bases and J dropped 5; count of bases not matched to a gene: 4. The germline V gene encodes CDR1 LNHDA and CDR2 SQIVND (reference sequence). The CDR3 runs 15 residues. The CDR3 sequence: CASSIPGQGRNTIYF. For the CDR3, the DNA is TGTGCCAGTAGTATACCGGGACAGGGTAGAAACACCATATATTTT.

The CDR3 DNA reads TGTGCCAGCAGTTACTTTGGGGGCGAGCAGTACTTC. This translates into CASSYFGGEQYF. This sequence joins TRBV6-6 and TRBJ2-5; D could derive from TRBD1 or TRBD2 (5 bases each). The DNA end is more similar to TRBJ2-7, so the J call may be wrong. The CDR3 totals 12 residues. Germline V gives CDR1 MNHNY, CDR2 SVGAGI (reference sequence).

The rearrangement links TRBV5-1 to TRBJ2-7, with TRBD2 as a possible D gene (6 bases). CDR1 SGHRS and CDR2 YFSETQ come from the germline V gene. The CDR3 covers 16 residues. V lost 2 bases to trimming and J lost 0 bases, with 15 bases between them. The CDR3 bases are TGCGCCAGCAGCTTCTTGGGGGGTTCTAGCTCCTACGAGCAGTACTTC. Translation: CASSFLGGSSSYEQYF.

This clone was counted once. The chain carries TRBV2 and TRBJ1-1, with a possible D match to TRBD1 (6 bases). This CDR3 has 14 residues. The ends were cut back, 4 bases at V and 5 bases at J, with 14 bases in the middle. Germline loops: CDR1 SNHLY, CDR2 FYNNEI. The CDR3 loop is CASSGRGRTTEAFF. The CDR3, as DNA: TGTGCCAGCAGTGGTAGGGGGAGGACAACTGAAGCTTTCTTT.

The gene calls are TRBV27 and TRBJ1-4, with D possibly matching TRBD1 (5 bases). The CDR3 is 14 residues long. The germline V gene encodes CDR1 MNHEY and CDR2 SMNVEV (reference sequence). The V gene lost 3 bases and the J gene lost 7 bases, with 12 bases spanning the gap. Written as DNA, the CDR3 is TGTGCCAGCAGTTTCCGGGGGACCCCTGAAAAACTGTTTTTT. Translating gives CASSFRGTPEKLFF. Full variable domain (missing parts from reference TRBV27 and TRBJ1-4): EAQVTQNPRYLITVTGKKLTVTCSQNMNHEYMSWYRQDPGLGLRQIYYSMNVEVTDKGDVPEGYKVSRKEKRNFPLILESPSPNQTSLYFCASSFRGTPEKLFFGSGTQLSVL.

The V gene is TRBV6-6, the J gene TRBJ2-7, with TRBD2 matching over 8 bases. Germline V lookup: CDR1 MNHNY, CDR2 SVGAGI (reference sequence). J lost 0 bases, V lost 7 bases, and 5 bases had no gene match. This CDR3 spans 14 amino acids. The CDR3, as DNA: TGTGCCAGCACCCAGCGGGGGATCTCCTACGAGCAGTACTTC. Protein product: CASTQRGISYEQYF.

In DNA, the CDR3 is TGCGCCAGCAGCCAAGACTACGGACTAGCCGAGCAAGAGACCCAGTACTTC. Encoded protein: CASSQDYGLAEQETQYF. This chain uses TRBV4-1 with TRBJ2-5; 8 nucleotides align to TRBD2. Germline assignment: CDR1 MGHRA and CDR2 YSYEKL. V dropped 0 bases and J dropped 2; count of bases not matched to a gene: 8. The length of the CDR3 is 17 residues.

The chain employs TRBV6-5 and TRBJ1-2; D is perhaps TRBD1 (6 bases). Germline V gene data show CDR1 as MNHEY and CDR2 as SVGAGI. The CDR3 spans 16 residues. The ends were cut back, 0 bases at V and 9 bases at J, with 20 bases in the middle. The CDR3 sequence is CASSYSKPGAPSSYTF. Here the CDR3 DNA reads TGTGCCAGCAGTTACTCGAAACCGGGGGCTCCCTCTAGCTACACCTTC.

This chain joins TRBV30 and TRBJ2-3, with D possibly being TRBD1 (6 bases). This CDR3 contains 13 residues. Trimming took 3 bases from V and 4 from J, leaving 11 bases between them. Germline V CDR1 and CDR2: GTSNPN, SVGIG (reference sequence). The CDR3 loop is CAWSLWGPDTQYF. CDR3 DNA sequence: TGTGCCTGGAGCTTGTGGGGGCCAGATACGCAGTATTTT.